Listed here is a single TCR beta chain. Its matching antigen is unknown. The study amplified TCR beta CDR3 regions using RNA transcripts. First-round RT-PCR with HTBI primers preceded a second-round multiplex PCR. TCRdb fed the multiplex PCR reads into MiXCR, producing one record per CDR3 protein. This table holds around 470,000 distinct CDR3 sequences, approximately 15% found once. Clinical symptoms, serum thyroxine, TRAb, thyroid ultrasound and orbital computed tomography were relied on for diagnosis. The sample is drawn from a study of Graves' ophthalmopathy and Graves' hyperthyroidism. The overall study: Peripheral blood sampling occurred at initial diagnosis, before any treatment. Points from the study as a whole: The model achieved 70.59% sensitivity and around 72% specificity for ophthalmopathy progression.

Sequenced material: blood. The source of this sequence is a woman aged 25 to 39 with Graves' ophthalmopathy.

The CDR3 is CASSQGLPGQGYEQFF. The CDR3 DNA is TGTGCCAGCAGCCAAGGCCTTCCGGGACAGGGTTATGAGCAGTTCTTC. The chain has TRBV12-3 or TRBV12-4 and TRBJ2-1; TRBD1 agrees at 9 bases. The CDR3 extends over 16 amino acids. V lost 6 bases and J lost 8; bases outside the gene matches: 14.